This TCR beta chain was captured by sequencing in a study of T cells in Graves' hyperthyroidism and ophthalmopathy. Trimming took off 3 bases at V and 5 bases at J, with 11 bases between the two ends. This CDR3 contains 14 residues. The germline V gene encodes CDR1 SGHTS and CDR2 YDEGEE. RNA transcripts provided the source from which TCR beta CDR3 regions were amplified. The HTBI primer set drove a first-round RT-PCR of the TCR CDR3. In TCRdb, the multiplex PCR reads were re-called with MiXCR into one record per CDR3 protein. The table has approximately 300,000 distinct CDR3 sequences, approximately 15% seen once; the top ten hold over 45%. The diagnostic basis comprised clinical symptoms, serum thyroxine and TRAb, thyroid ultrasound and orbital computed tomography. This clonotype was detected many times.

The source of this sequence is a woman in her sixties or seventies with Graves' ophthalmopathy. The V call is TRBV5-8, the J call TRBJ1-4; D is perhaps TRBD1 (6 bases). Material: blood. DNA for the CDR3: TGTGCCAGCAGCTCTAGACAGGAGAATGAAAAACTGTTTTTT. Translation: CASSSRQENEKLFF. Complete variable domain (other parts from reference TRBV5-8 and TRBJ1-4): EAGVTQSPTHLIKTRGQQATLRCSPISGHTSVYWYQQALGLGLQFLLWYDEGEERNRGNFPPRFSGRQFPNYSSELNVNALELEDSALYLCASSSRQENEKLFFGSGTQLSVL.